This T cell receptor (beta chain) stems from a study of blood T cell repertoires in COVID-19. Overall study context: The United States, Italy and Spain were the sources of the acute and convalescent COVID-19 samples.

TCRdb's table, derived via immunoSEQ multiplex PCR, lists solely in-frame clones and lacks some. The sample consists of around 120,000 clones, over 75% of them appearing once. After removal of 2 bases from V and 5 bases from J, the junction contained 10 bases not matched to a gene. In germline, CDR1 is SNHLY, CDR2 FYNNEI. The CDR3 is 16 residues long. This chain connects TRBV2 to TRBJ2-5, with 8 bases aligning to TRBD2. The TCR comes from a man older than 75 with acute or convalescent COVID-19. The material sequenced was peripheral blood. The CDR3 DNA is TGTGCCAGCAGTGAACTCGCAGCGGGAGCCGGGGAGACCCAGTACTTC. It codes for CASSELAAGAGETQYF. Using reference TRBV2 and TRBJ2-5 for the parts outside the CDR3, the full variable domain is EPEVTQTPSHQVTQMGQEVILRCVPISNHLYFYWYRQILGQKVEFLVSFYNNEISEKSEIFDDQFSVERPDGSNFTLKIRSTKLEDSAMYFCASSELAAGAGETQYFGPGTRLLVL.